This is a list of T cell receptor beta chains from one sample in a study of T cell responses to AZD1222 COVID-19 vaccine. Profiled with immunoSEQ multiplex PCR; TCRdb holds only in-frame clones, not every one. The data hold about 120,000 clones, with roughly 90% observed a single time. Sequencing was performed on peripheral blood, taken on day 0 of AZD1222 vaccination. The receptors were gathered from an adult in good health. CDR3s include the opening cysteine and the closing phenylalanine or tryptophan. Rows may omit the clone size; those that give it use once, few, many or a size class.

j_call	v_call	clone_size	cdr3_aa
TRBJ2-3	TRBV7-3	-	CASSSENTDTQYF
TRBJ1-1	TRBV27	few	CASSYTDRVNTEAFF
TRBJ1-5	TRBV4-1	-	CASSLGGGNQPQHF
TRBJ2-7	TRBV18	once	CASSPPGQTYEQYF
TRBJ1-2	TRBV5-5	-	CASSLATAAYGYTF
TRBJ2-7	TRBV23-1	-	CARSQDSGGPNYEQYF
TRBJ2-2	TRBV15	once	CATSRGTATSGELFF
TRBJ1-1	TRBV2	-	CASRQTTNTEAFF
TRBJ2-2	TRBV11-3	once	CASSFLTGELFF
TRBJ2-3	TRBV5-1	-	CASSLGLAGVTTQYF
TRBJ1-2	TRBV10-3	-	CAISEGPNYGYTF
TRBJ1-3	TRBV5-4	-	CASSLGGSSGNTIYF
TRBJ2-1	TRBV3-1/TRBV3-2	-	CASSPSVGNIWDEQFF
TRBJ1-2	TRBV5-1	-	CASSLSGGAGYTF
TRBJ1-5	TRBV7-3	-	CASSLDRNQPQHF
TRBJ1-2	TRBV7-2	-	CASSYIGGRRNYGYTF
TRBJ1-2	TRBV6-5	-	CASSYVIFGRRYGYTF
TRBJ1-2	TRBV18	-	CASSPQDGDYGYTF
TRBJ1-2	TRBV9	-	CASSVALDKNWPF
TRBJ1-6	TRBV3-1/TRBV3-2	once	CASSRNSRASSSPLHF
TRBJ1-2	TRBV2	-	CASSEASGRRGYGYTF
TRBJ1-5	TRBV19	-	CASSLGQEAQPQHF
TRBJ2-7	TRBV27	-	CASTKWGVGGDGENEQYF
TRBJ2-7	TRBV6-6	-	CASSSIHRRVLGEQYF
TRBJ1-2	TRBV6-5	-	CASRSLTAVSGAEF
TRBJ2-7	TRBV6-5	-	CASSRLGRSNYEQYF
TRBJ1-2	TRBV5-6	-	CASSSPAGSSYGYTF
TRBJ2-3	TRBV6-5	once	CASSSTSGGQNTQYF
TRBJ1-5	TRBV10-3	-	CAISDSNQPQHF
TRBJ1-1	TRBV25-1	-	CASSGGGIEAFF
TRBJ1-1	TRBV7-4	-	CASSSLGTGCNTEAFF
TRBJ2-2	TRBV5-1	-	CASSSQTRTGFHGELFF
TRBJ1-3	TRBV7-2	-	CASSPQGGPSGNTIYF
TRBJ2-3	TRBV7-9	-	CASSRAITDTQYF
TRBJ2-1	TRBV6-5	-	CASSYSSRYEQFF
TRBJ1-3	TRBV6-5	-	CASRSKAYSGNTIYF
TRBJ2-5	TRBV7-3	once	CASSFLGSETQYF
TRBJ1-2	TRBV9	-	CASSSPYPGTVNYGYTF
TRBJ1-6	TRBV7-2	-	CASSPRRGKPYNSPLHF
TRBJ1-1	TRBV9	-	CASSVGAGFTEAFF
TRBJ1-2	TRBV4-3	-	CASSQGTGGIYGYTF
TRBJ2-5	TRBV3-1/TRBV3-2	-	CASSQNSGLQETQYF
TRBJ2-1	TRBV6-1	-	CASSEGGQSYNEQFF